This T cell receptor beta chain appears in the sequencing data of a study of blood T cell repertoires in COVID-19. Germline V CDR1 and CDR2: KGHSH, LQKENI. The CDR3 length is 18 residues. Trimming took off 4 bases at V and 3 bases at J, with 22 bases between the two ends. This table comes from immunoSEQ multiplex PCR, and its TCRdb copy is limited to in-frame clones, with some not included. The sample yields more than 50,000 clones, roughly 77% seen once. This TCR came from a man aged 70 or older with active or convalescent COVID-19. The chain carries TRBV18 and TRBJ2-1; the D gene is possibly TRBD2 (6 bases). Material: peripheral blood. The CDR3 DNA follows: TGTGCCAGCTCACGCCTTATACGCCGGGACTTGAACTACAATGAGCAGTTCTTC. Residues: CASSRLIRRDLNYNEQFF.